Below, 2 T cell receptor beta chains from the same sample are listed, as sequenced in a study of blood T cells in healthy people across ages. Sample-barcoded 5' priming and a J-beta primer mix drove a second PCR of about 6 to 12 cycles. TCRdb re-analysed the 5' RACE reads in MiXCR, keeping a single row per CDR3 protein. Of 500,000 to 600,000 distinct CDR3 sequences listed, 27% are singletons. The sample comprised blood. The receptors derive from a woman aged 70-85 years in good health.

In this sample, this clonotype turned up a few times. The chain links TRBV5-1 to TRBJ2-7; 9 nucleotides agree with TRBD1. Looked up from germline, CDR1 is SGHRS and CDR2 is YFSETQ. The trim removed 0 bases at V and 7 bases at J, leaving 5 bases unmatched. The CDR3 has 14 amino acids. The CDR3 is CASSLDRGLEEQYF. CDR3 DNA sequence: TGCGCCAGCAGCTTGGACAGGGGGCTAGAGGAGCAGTACTTC.

This chain links TRBV18 with TRBJ1-5, with TRBD1 matching over 10 bases. This CDR3 contains 16 residues. Germline V CDR1 and CDR2: KGHSH, LQKENI. The V segment lost 5 bases and the J segment 3 bases; nucleotides outside the gene matches: 7. CDR3 protein: CASSSAGTGDNQPQHF. CDR3 coding DNA: TGTGCCAGCTCATCCGCCGGGACAGGGGACAATCAGCCCCAGCATTTT.